A selection of T cell receptor beta chains follows, all from one sample in a study of T cell clones after liver transplantation. The assay was immunoSEQ multiplex PCR, and TCRdb's table has in-frame clones only and misses some. The profile shows more than 75,000 clones, about 84% of them singletons. The sample consisted of CD4+ T cells from blood, taken 45 to 46 months after liver transplant. These receptors all stem from a human patient who received a liver transplant. Some T cells may possibly be graft donor cells. The CDR3 runs from the conserved cysteine through the conserved F or W. A D gene is named only where the DNA matches it firmly. Part of the rows lack a size; the others show once, few, many or a class for expanded clones.

J gene: TRBJ1-1
D gene: NA
clone size: NA
V gene: TRBV6-1
CDR3 protein: CASSVGGNTEAFF
CDR3 DNA: TGTGCCAGCAGTGTTGGAGGGAACACTGAAGCTTTCTTT

J gene: TRBJ2-3
D gene: NA
clone size: NA
V gene: TRBV20-1
CDR3 protein: CSAGPVIQQYF
CDR3 DNA: TGCAGTGCTGGACCGGTAATACAGCAGTATTTT

J gene: TRBJ1-5
D gene: TRBD1
clone size: few
V gene: TRBV28
CDR3 protein: CASSLETGHQPQHF
CDR3 DNA: TGTGCCAGCAGTTTGGAGACAGGGCATCAGCCCCAGCATTTT

J gene: TRBJ1-3
D gene: NA
clone size: NA
V gene: TRBV11-2
CDR3 protein: CASSYKGTSGNTIYF
CDR3 DNA: TGTGCCAGCAGTTACAAGGGGACCTCTGGAAACACCATATATTTT

J gene: TRBJ1-2
D gene: NA
clone size: NA
V gene: TRBV6-1
CDR3 protein: CASSEAAKRYTF
CDR3 DNA: TGTGCCAGCAGTGAAGCCGCGAAACGGTACACCTTC

J gene: TRBJ1-1
D gene: NA
clone size: once
V gene: TRBV5-1
CDR3 protein: CASSLQGTPMNTEAFF
CDR3 DNA: TGCGCCAGCAGCTTACAGGGTACGCCTATGAACACTGAAGCTTTCTTT

J gene: TRBJ2-7
D gene: NA
clone size: NA
V gene: TRBV6-1
CDR3 protein: CASSTPGDPYEQYF
CDR3 DNA: TGTGCCAGCAGTACCCCAGGGGACCCCTACGAGCAGTACTTC

J gene: TRBJ2-1
D gene: TRBD2
clone size: NA
V gene: TRBV5-4
CDR3 protein: CASSLGGTSGRDEQFF
CDR3 DNA: TGTGCCAGCAGCTTGGGGGGGACTAGCGGGAGAGATGAGCAGTTCTTC

J gene: TRBJ2-4
D gene: NA
clone size: NA
V gene: TRBV7-6
CDR3 protein: CASSFYLHKTGLDKNIQYF
CDR3 DNA: TGTGCCAGCAGCTTCTACCTCCATAAAACAGGGCTGGACAAAAACATTCAGTACTTC

J gene: TRBJ1-2
D gene: NA
clone size: few
V gene: TRBV27
CDR3 protein: CASSSAGGIYGYTF
CDR3 DNA: TGTGCCAGCTCCTCCGCGGGGGGCATCTATGGCTACACCTTC

J gene: TRBJ2-7
D gene: NA
clone size: NA
V gene: TRBV28
CDR3 protein: CASSPRGYEQYF
CDR3 DNA: TGTGCCAGCAGTCCCCGGGGCTACGAGCAGTACTTC

J gene: TRBJ2-2
D gene: NA
clone size: NA
V gene: TRBV7-3
CDR3 protein: CASSPAWGGTGELFF
CDR3 DNA: TGTGCCAGCAGCCCGGCATGGGGTGGCACCGGGGAGCTGTTTTTT

J gene: TRBJ2-2
D gene: TRBD2
clone size: NA
V gene: TRBV27
CDR3 protein: CASSGRTSGRPWGELFF
CDR3 DNA: TGTGCCAGCAGTGGTAGGACTAGCGGGAGGCCTTGGGGGGAGCTGTTTTTT

J gene: TRBJ2-3
D gene: TRBD1
clone size: once
V gene: TRBV6-6
CDR3 protein: CASSYGTGAADTQYF
CDR3 DNA: TGTGCCAGCAGTTACGGGACAGGGGCCGCAGATACGCAGTATTTT

J gene: TRBJ2-1
D gene: TRBD2
clone size: NA
V gene: TRBV2
CDR3 protein: CASALGGRAGVGNEQFF
CDR3 DNA: TGTGCCAGCGCCCTTGGCGGCCGAGCGGGAGTAGGCAATGAGCAGTTCTTC